This TCR beta chain comes out of a study of blood T cell repertoires in COVID-19. The wider study: The United States, Italy and Spain were the sources of the acute and convalescent COVID-19 samples. Nucleic acid was either cDNA or gDNA, and it came from T cells, B-cell-depleted T cells, or PBMCs.

Authors' processing steps: Estimation of nucleated cell counts relied on the amplification of reference gene primers. Sequenced by immunoSEQ multiplex PCR; TCRdb stores in-frame clones only, minus some. That table is the source of V, J and clone size, and D and trimming were worked out from the DNA. The table has 150,000 to 200,000 clones, 70% to 85% seen once. The receptor comes from a woman of 80 years or more with acute or convalescent COVID-19. The sequencing sample was made of peripheral blood.

CDR3 loop: CASSLRLTNTGELFF. The CDR3, as DNA: TGTGCCAGCAGCTTGAGACTTACGAACACCGGGGAGCTGTTTTTT. The chain links TRBV11-2 to TRBJ2-2; no firm D call. V lost 3 bases to trimming and J lost 0 bases, with 8 bases between them. CDR3 size: 15 residues. Germline V lookup: CDR1 SGHAT, CDR2 FQNNGV. Supplemented by reference TRBV11-2 and TRBJ2-2, the full variable domain reads EAGVAQSPRYKIIEKRQSVAFWCNPISGHATLYWYQQILGQGPKLLIQFQNNGVVDDSQLPKDRFSAERLKGVDSTLKIQPAKLEDSAVYLCASSLRLTNTGELFFGEGSRLTVL.